This T cell receptor beta chain came from a study of T cell changes during pregnancy in multiple sclerosis. The CDR3 has 15 residues. Germline CDR1 is MNHEY and CDR2 is SMNVEV (reference sequence). V dropped 4 bases and J dropped 5; count of bases not matched to a gene: 5. Clones were read by immunoSEQ multiplex PCR, and TCRdb kept only the in-frame ones, dropping some. The sample yields more than 95,000 clones, about 90% seen once. This clone was picked up a small number of times. The chain carries TRBV27 and TRBJ1-5; 10 bases line up with TRBD1. The sequence was obtained from a female donor with multiple sclerosis, enrolled in a pregnancy study. Here the sequenced sample was peripheral blood, taken after pregnancy. The CDR3 coding sequence is TGTGCCAGCAGTTCCAGACAGGGGGCGGATCAGCCCCAGCATTTT. It encodes CASSSRQGADQPQHF.